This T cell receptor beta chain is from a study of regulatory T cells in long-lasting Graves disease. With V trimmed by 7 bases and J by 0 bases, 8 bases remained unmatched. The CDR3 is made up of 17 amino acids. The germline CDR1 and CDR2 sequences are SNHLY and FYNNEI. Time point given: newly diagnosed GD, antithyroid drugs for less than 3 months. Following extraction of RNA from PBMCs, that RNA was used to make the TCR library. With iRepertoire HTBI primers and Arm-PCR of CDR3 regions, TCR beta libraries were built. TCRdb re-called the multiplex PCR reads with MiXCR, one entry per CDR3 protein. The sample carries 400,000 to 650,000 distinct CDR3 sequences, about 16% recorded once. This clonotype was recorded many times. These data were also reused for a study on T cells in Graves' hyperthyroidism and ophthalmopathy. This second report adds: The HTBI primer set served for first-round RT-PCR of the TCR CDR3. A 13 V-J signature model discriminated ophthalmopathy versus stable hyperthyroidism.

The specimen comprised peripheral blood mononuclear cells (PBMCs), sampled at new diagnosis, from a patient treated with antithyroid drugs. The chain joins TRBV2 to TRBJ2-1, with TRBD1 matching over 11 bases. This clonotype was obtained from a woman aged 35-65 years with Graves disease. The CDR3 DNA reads TGTGCCAGCAACGGACAGGGGGCGGCAAGCTCCTACAATGAGCAGTTCTTC. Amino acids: CASNGQGAASSYNEQFF.